This T cell receptor beta chain was identified during a study of vaccination effects on CD4 cells after COVID-19. Looked up from germline, CDR1 is MNHNS and CDR2 is SASEGT. This CDR3 has 15 amino acids. J was trimmed by 6 bases and V by 0 bases; bases with no gene match: 5. Antigen-specific CD4+ T cells were first expanded with viral peptide pools by the ViraFEST assay and only then sequenced. The culture ran for approximately 10 days, and then CD4+ T cells were isolated. This table comes from immunoSEQ multiplex PCR, and its TCRdb copy is limited to in-frame clones, with some not included. The sample carries 20,000 to 25,000 clones, 73% recorded once. This clone was detected only a few times. The antigen is unknown.

The gene calls are TRBV6-1 and TRBJ2-3; 8 nucleotides match TRBD1. This TCR was recovered from a human donor who received a COVID-19 vaccine. The sequencing here drew on CD4+ T cells from PBMCs cultured with HCoV-229E spike peptides, taken before COVID-19 vaccination. The CDR3 reads CASSEALQGDDTQYF. The DNA for the CDR3 is TGTGCCAGCAGTGAAGCGCTACAGGGGGACGATACGCAGTATTTT.